The 2 T cell receptor beta chains below were found in one sample sequenced in a study of blood T cell repertoires in COVID-19. Sequenced by immunoSEQ multiplex PCR; TCRdb stores in-frame clones only, minus some. The sample consists of roughly 79,000 clones, around nine tenths of them appearing once. Input material: peripheral blood. The receptors originated from a man between 50 and 59 years old with active COVID-19.

This rearrangement joins TRBV7-9 to TRBJ1-5, with 9 nucleotides matching TRBD1. The CDR3 sequence is 14 residues long. From germline, CDR1 is SEHNR and CDR2 FQNEAQ (reference sequence). V gave up 5 bases and J gave up 7 bases; unmatched junction bases: 6. CDR3 sequence: CASSPQGAGQPQHF. CDR3 DNA: TGTGCCAGCAGCCCACAGGGGGCAGGACAGCCCCAGCATTTT.

The V call is TRBV5-5, the J call TRBJ2-1, with 9 bases fitting TRBD1. CDR1 SGHKS and CDR2 YYEKEE come from the germline V gene (reference sequence). The V and J ends lost 5 bases and 6 bases, in that order; junction bases with no gene match: 9. The length of the CDR3 is 15 residues. This CDR3 reads CASSPGGQGVNEQFF. The CDR3 DNA follows: TGTGCCAGCAGTCCCGGGGGACAGGGTGTCAATGAGCAGTTCTTC.